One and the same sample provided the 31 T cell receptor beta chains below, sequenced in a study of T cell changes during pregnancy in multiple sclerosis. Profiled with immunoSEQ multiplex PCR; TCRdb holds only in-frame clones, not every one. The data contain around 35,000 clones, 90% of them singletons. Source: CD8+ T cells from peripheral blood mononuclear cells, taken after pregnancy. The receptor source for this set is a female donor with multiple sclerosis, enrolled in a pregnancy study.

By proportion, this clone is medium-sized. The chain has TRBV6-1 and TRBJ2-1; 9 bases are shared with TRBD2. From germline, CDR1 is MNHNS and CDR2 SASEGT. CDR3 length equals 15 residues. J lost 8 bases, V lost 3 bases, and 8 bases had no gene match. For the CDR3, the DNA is TGTGCCAGCAGTGAGGGCGGGGGGGCCGCCGATGAGCAGTTCTTC. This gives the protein CASSEGGGAADEQFF.

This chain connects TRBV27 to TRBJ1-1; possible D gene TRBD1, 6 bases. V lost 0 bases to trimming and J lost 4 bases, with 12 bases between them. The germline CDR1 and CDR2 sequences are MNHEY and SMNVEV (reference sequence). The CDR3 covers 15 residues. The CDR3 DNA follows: TGTGCCAGCAGTTTATCGGGAGGGGGGGTCACTGAAGCTTTCTTT. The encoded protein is CASSLSGGGVTEAFF.

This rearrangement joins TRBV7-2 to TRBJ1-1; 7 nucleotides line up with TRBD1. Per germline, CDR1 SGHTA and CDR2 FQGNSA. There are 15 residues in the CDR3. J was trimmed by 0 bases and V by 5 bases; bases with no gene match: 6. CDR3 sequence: CASSPSGTVNTEAFF. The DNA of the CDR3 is TGTGCCAGCAGCCCCTCCGGGACAGTGAACACTGAAGCTTTCTTT.

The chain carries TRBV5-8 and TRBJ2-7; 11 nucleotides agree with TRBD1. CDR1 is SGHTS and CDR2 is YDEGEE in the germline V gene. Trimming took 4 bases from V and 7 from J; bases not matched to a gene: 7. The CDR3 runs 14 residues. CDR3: CASSQGQGAKEQYF. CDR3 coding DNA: TGTGCCAGCAGCCAAGGACAGGGGGCGAAAGAGCAGTACTTC. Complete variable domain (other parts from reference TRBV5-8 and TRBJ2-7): EAGVTQSPTHLIKTRGQQATLRCSPISGHTSVYWYQQALGLGLQFLLWYDEGEERNRGNFPPRFSGRQFPNYSSELNVNALELEDSALYLCASSQGQGAKEQYFGPGTRLTVT.

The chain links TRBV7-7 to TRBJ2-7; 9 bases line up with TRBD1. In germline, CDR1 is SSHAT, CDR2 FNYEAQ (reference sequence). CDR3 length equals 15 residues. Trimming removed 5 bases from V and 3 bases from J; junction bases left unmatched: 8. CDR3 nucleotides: TGTGCCAGCAGCACCGGACAGGGGACCCTCTACGAGCAGTACTTC. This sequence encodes CASSTGQGTLYEQYF.

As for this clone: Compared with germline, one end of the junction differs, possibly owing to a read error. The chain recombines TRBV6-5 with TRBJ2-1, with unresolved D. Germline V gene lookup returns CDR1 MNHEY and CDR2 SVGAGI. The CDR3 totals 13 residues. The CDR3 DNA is TGTGCCAGCAGTAACTCCCCGCTACAGGAGCAGTTCTTC. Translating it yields CASSNSPLQEQFF.

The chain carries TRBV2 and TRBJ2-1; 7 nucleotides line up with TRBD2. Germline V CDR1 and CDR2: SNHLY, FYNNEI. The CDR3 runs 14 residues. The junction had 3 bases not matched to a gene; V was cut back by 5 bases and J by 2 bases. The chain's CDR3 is CASSSGETYNEQFF. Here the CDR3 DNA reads TGTGCCAGCAGTAGCGGGGAGACCTACAATGAGCAGTTCTTC.

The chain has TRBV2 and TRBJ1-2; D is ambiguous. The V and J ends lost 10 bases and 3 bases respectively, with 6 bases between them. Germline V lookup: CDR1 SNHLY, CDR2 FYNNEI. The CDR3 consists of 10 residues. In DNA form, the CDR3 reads TGTGCCATATACTACTATGGCTACACCTTC. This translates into CAIYYYGYTF.

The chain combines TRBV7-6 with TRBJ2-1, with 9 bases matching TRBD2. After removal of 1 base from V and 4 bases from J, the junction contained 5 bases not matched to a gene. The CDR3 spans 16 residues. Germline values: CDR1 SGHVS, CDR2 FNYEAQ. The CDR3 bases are TGTGCCAGCAGCTTAGAAGTGACTAGCGGTTACAATGAGCAGTTCTTC. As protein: CASSLEVTSGYNEQFF.

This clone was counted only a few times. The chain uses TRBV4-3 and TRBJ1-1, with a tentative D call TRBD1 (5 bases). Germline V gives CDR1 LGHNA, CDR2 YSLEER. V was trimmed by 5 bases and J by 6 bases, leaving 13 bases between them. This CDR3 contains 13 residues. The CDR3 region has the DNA TGCGCCAGCAGCACCAGGGTCGGCCCTGAAGCTTTCTTT. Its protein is CASSTRVGPEAFF.

DNA of the CDR3: TGTGCCAGCAGCTCCGACAGGGATCGGCACATTCAGTACTTC. As protein: CASSSDRDRHIQYF. The J gene is TRBJ2-4, the V gene TRBV7-6; 7 positions match TRBD1. V trimming: 4 bases; J trimming: 8 bases; junction bases outside the gene matches: 8. Germline CDR1 SGHVS, CDR2 FNYEAQ. This CDR3 spans 14 amino acids. Complete variable domain (other parts from reference TRBV7-6 and TRBJ2-4): GAGVSQSPRYKVTKRGQDVALRCDPISGHVSLYWYRQALGQGPEFLTYFNYEAQQDKSGLPNDRFSAERPEGSISTLTIQRTEQRDSAMYRCASSSDRDRHIQYFGAGTRLSVL.

The CDR3 is CASSPGTGMNEQYF. The CDR3 DNA follows: TGTGCCAGCAGCCCGGGGACAGGGATGAACGAGCAGTACTTC. This chain uses TRBV9 with TRBJ2-7; TRBD1 aligns across 9 bases. V shed 4 bases and J 5 bases; nucleotides not matched to a gene: 7. CDR1 is SGDLS and CDR2 is YYNGEE in the germline V gene. The CDR3 contains 14 residues.

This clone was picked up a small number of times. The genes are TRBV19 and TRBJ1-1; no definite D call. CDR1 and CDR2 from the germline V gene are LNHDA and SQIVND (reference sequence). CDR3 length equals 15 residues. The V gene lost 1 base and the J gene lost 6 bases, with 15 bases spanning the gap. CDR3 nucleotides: TGTGCCAGTAGTATAGGGTTTCGAGGGATAGCTGAAGCTTTCTTT. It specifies CASSIGFRGIAEAFF.

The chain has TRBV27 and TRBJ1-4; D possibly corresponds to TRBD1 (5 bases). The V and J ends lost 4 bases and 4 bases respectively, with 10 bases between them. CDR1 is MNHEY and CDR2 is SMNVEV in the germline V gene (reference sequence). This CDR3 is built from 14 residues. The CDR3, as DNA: TGTGCCAGCAGTTACCAGGGATATAATGAAAAACTGTTTTTT. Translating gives CASSYQGYNEKLFF. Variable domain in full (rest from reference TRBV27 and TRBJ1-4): EAQVTQNPRYLITVTGKKLTVTCSQNMNHEYMSWYRQDPGLGLRQIYYSMNVEVTDKGDVPEGYKVSRKEKRNFPLILESPSPNQTSLYFCASSYQGYNEKLFFGSGTQLSVL.

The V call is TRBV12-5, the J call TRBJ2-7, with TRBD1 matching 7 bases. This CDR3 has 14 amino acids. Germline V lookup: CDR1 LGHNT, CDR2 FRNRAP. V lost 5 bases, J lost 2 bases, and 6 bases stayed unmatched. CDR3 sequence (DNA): TGTGCTAGTGGTACCGGGACAGCCACCTACGAGCAGTACTTC. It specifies CASGTGTATYEQYF.

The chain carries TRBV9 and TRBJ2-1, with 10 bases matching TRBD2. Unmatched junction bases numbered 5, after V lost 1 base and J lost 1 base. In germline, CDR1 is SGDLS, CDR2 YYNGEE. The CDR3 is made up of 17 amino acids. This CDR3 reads CASSVLAGGRSYNEQFF. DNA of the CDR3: TGTGCCAGCAGCGTATTAGCGGGGGGCAGGTCCTACAATGAGCAGTTCTTC. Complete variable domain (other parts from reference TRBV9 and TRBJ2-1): DSGVTQTPKHLITATGQRVTLRCSPRSGDLSVYWYQQSLDQGLQFLIQYYNGEERAKGNILERFSAQQFPDLHSELNLSSLELGDSALYFCASSVLAGGRSYNEQFFGPGTRLTVL.

CDR3 nucleotide sequence: TGTGCCAGCAGCTTAAACAGGGTAGCTAACTATGGCTACACCTTC. As protein: CASSLNRVANYGYTF. This chain joins TRBV11-2 and TRBJ1-2; a weak D match, TRBD1 (6 bases). CDR1 and CDR2 from the germline V gene are SGHAT and FQNNGV. The CDR3 is made up of 15 amino acids. V lost 2 bases to trimming and J lost 0 bases, with 10 bases between them.

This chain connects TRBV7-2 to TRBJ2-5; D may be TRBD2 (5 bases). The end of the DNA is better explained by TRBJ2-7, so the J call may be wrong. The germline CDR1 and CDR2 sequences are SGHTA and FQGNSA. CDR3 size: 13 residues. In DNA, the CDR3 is TGTGCCAGCAGCTTTGGACTCTCCTACGAGCAGTACTTC. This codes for CASSFGLSYEQYF.

The CDR3 DNA reads TGTGCCAGCAGTATGACAGCAACCTCTGGAAACACCATATATTTT. It yields the protein CASSMTATSGNTIYF. The chain combines TRBV27 with TRBJ1-3; tentatively, D is TRBD1 (5 bases). Germline CDR1 and CDR2: MNHEY and SMNVEV (reference sequence). V gave up 5 bases and J gave up 0 bases, with 11 bases separating them. The CDR3 totals 15 residues.

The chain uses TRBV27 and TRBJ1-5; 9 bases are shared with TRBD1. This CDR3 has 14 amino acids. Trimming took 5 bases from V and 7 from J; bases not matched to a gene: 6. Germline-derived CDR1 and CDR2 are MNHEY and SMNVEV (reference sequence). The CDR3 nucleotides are TGTGCCAGCAGTCTGGGACAGGGTTTACAGCCCCAGCATTTT. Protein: CASSLGQGLQPQHF.

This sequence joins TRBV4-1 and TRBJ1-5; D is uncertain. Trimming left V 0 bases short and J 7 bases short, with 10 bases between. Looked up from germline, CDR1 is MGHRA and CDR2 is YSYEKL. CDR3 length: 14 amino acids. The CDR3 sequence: CASSQEGLGQPQHF. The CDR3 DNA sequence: TGCGCCAGCAGCCAAGAAGGACTTGGCCAGCCCCAGCATTTT.

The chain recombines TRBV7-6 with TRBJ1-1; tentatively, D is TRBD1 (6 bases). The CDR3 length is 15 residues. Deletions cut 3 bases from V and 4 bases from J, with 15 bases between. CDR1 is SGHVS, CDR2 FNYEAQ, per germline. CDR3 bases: TGTGCCAGCAGCTTGTACGGGGGCGGGGGCACTGAAGCTTTCTTT. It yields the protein CASSLYGGGGTEAFF. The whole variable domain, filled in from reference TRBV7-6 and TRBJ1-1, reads GAGVSQSPRYKVTKRGQDVALRCDPISGHVSLYWYRQALGQGPEFLTYFNYEAQQDKSGLPNDRFSAERPEGSISTLTIQRTEQRDSAMYRCASSLYGGGGTEAFFGQGTRLTVV.

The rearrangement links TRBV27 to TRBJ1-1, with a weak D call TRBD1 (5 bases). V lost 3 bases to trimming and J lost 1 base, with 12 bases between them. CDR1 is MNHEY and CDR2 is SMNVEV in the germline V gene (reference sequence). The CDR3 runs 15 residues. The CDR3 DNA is TGTGCCAGCAGTTTGTGGGGCAGGAGGAACACTGAAGCTTTCTTT. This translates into CASSLWGRRNTEAFF.

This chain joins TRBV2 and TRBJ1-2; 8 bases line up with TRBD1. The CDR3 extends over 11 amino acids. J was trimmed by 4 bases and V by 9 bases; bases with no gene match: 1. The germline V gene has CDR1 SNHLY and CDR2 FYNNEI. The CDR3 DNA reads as TGTGCCAGGACAGGGGTCTATGGCTACACCTTC. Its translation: CARTGVYGYTF.

CDR3 in amino acids: CASSLYLGGATYEQYF. Here the CDR3 DNA reads TGTGCCAGCAGCCTCTACCTCGGCGGGGCGACCTACGAGCAGTACTTC. This chain links TRBV5-6 with TRBJ2-7; a weak D match, TRBD2 (6 bases). The CDR3 extends over 16 amino acids. The germline gives CDR1 SGHDT, CDR2 YYEEEE. The V gene lost 4 bases and the J gene lost 2 bases, with 19 bases spanning the gap.

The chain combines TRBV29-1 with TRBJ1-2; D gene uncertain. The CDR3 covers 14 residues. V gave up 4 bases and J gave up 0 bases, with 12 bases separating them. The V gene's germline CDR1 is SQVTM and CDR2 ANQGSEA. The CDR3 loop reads CSVADSRANYGYTF. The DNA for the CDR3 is TGCAGCGTTGCGGATTCCCGGGCTAACTATGGCTACACCTTC.

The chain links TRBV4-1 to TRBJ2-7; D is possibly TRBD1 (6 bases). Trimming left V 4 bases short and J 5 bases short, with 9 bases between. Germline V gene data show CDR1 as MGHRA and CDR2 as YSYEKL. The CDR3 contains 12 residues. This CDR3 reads CASSLTGNEQYF. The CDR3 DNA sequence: TGCGCCAGCAGCCTCACAGGGAACGAGCAGTACTTC.

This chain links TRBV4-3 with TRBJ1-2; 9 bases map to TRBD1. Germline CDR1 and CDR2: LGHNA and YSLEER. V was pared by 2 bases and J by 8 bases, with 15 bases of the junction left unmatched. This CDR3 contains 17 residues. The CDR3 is CASSQPLGTGLGEGYTF. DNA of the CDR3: TGCGCCAGCAGCCAACCGCTCGGGACAGGGCTGGGGGAGGGCTACACCTTC.

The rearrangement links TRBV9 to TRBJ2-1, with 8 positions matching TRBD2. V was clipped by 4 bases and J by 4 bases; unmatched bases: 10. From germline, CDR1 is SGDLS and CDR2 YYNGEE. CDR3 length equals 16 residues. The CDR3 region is CASSPRPGGQYNEQFF. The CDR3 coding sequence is TGTGCCAGCAGCCCTCGACCGGGGGGGCAATACAATGAGCAGTTCTTC.

The CDR3 here is CASSLSGGGNQPQHF. DNA for the CDR3: TGTGCCAGCAGTTTATCAGGGGGGGGCAATCAGCCCCAGCATTTT. The gene calls are TRBV27 and TRBJ1-5; D is possibly TRBD1 (6 bases). The CDR3 is made up of 15 amino acids. Germline V gives CDR1 MNHEY, CDR2 SMNVEV (reference sequence). The V end lost 0 bases, the J end lost 2 bases, and 8 bases lay between the germline ends.

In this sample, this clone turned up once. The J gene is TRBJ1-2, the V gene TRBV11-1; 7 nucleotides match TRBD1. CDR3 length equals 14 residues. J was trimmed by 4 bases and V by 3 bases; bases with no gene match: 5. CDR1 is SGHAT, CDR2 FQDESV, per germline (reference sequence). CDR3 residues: CASSLGQTGYGYTF. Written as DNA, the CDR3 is TGTGCCAGCAGCTTGGGACAGACGGGCTATGGCTACACCTTC.